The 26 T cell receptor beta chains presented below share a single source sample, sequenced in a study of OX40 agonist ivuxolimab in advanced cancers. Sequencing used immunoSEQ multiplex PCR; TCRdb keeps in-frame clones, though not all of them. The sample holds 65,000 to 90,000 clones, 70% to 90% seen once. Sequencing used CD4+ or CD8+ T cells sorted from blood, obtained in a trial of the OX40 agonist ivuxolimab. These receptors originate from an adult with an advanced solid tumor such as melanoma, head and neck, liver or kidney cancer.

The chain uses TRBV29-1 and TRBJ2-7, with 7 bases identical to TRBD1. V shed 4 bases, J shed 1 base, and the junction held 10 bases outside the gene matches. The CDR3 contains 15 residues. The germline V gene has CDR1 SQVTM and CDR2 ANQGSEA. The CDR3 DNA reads TGCAGCGTTGCAACCGGGACAGTGCCTTCCTACGAGCAGTACTTC. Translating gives CSVATGTVPSYEQYF.

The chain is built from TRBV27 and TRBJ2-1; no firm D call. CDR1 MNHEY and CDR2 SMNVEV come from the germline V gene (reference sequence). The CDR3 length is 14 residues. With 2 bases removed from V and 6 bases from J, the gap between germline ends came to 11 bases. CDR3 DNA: TGTGCCAGCAGTTTACTGGGTTCTGGCAATGAGCAGTTCTTC. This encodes CASSLLGSGNEQFF.

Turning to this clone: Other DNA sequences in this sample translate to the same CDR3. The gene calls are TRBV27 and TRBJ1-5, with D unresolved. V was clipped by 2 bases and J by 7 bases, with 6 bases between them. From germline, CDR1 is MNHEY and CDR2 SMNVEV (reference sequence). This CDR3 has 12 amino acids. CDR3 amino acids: CASSLRGQPQHF. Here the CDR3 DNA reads TGTGCCAGCAGTTTAAGAGGACAGCCCCAGCATTTT.

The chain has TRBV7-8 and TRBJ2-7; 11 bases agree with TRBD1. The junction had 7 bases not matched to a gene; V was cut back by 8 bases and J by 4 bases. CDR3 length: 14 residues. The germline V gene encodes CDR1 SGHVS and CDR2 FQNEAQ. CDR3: CASRGGQGAYEQYF. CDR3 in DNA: TGTGCCAGCCGTGGTGGACAGGGGGCGTACGAGCAGTACTTC. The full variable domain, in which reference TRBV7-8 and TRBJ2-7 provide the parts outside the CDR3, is GAGVSQSPRYKVAKRGQDVALRCDPISGHVSLFWYQQALGQGPEFLTYFQNEAQLDKSGLPSDRFFAERPEGSVSTLKIQRTQQEDSAVYLCASRGGQGAYEQYFGPGTRLTVT.

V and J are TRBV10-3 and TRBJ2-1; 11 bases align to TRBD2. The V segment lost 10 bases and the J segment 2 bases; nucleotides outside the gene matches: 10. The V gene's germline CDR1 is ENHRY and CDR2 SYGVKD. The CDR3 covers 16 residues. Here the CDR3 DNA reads TGTGCCACCATGATTAGCGGGAGGGGAGCCTACAATGAGCAGTTCTTC. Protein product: CATMISGRGAYNEQFF.

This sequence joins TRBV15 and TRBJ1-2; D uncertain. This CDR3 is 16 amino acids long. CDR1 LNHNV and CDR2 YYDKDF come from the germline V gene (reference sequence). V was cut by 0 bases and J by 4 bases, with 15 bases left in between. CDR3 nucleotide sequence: TGTGCCACCAGCAGAGAACAGCAGCTCACGATCTATGGCTACACCTTC. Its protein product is CATSREQQLTIYGYTF.

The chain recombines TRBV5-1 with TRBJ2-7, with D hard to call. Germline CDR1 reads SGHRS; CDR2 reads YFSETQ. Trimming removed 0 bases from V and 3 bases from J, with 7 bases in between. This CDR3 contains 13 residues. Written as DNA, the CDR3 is TGCGCCAGCAGCTTGGGCCCATACTACGAGCAGTACTTC. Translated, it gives CASSLGPYYEQYF.

The CDR3 coding sequence is TGTGCCACCAGCAGAGGACCGAACTACGAGCAGTACTTC. Translating it yields CATSRGPNYEQYF. The genes are TRBV15 and TRBJ2-7; D remains ambiguous. V lost 1 base and J 3 bases, leaving 7 bases between the germline ends. CDR1 and CDR2 from the germline V gene are LNHNV and YYDKDF (reference sequence). CDR3 size: 13 residues. The full variable domain, in which reference TRBV15 and TRBJ2-7 provide the parts outside the CDR3, is DAMVIQNPRYQVTQFGKPVTLSCSQTLNHNVMYWYQQKSSQAPKLLFHYYDKDFNNEADTPDNFQSRRPNTSFCFLDIRSPGLGDTAMYLCATSRGPNYEQYFGPGTRLTVT.

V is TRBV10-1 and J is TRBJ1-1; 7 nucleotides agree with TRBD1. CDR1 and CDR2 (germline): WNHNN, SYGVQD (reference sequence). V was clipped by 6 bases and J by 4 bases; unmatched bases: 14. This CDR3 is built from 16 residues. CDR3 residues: CASSHDRAGKTTEAFF. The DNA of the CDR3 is TGCGCCAGCAGCCACGACAGGGCAGGAAAGACCACTGAAGCTTTCTTT.

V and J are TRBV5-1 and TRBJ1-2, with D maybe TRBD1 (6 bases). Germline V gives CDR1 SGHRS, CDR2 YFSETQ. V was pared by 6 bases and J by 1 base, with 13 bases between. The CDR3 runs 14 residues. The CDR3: CASTGEDFNYGYTF. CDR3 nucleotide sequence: TGCGCCAGCACAGGGGAAGATTTTAACTATGGCTACACCTTC.

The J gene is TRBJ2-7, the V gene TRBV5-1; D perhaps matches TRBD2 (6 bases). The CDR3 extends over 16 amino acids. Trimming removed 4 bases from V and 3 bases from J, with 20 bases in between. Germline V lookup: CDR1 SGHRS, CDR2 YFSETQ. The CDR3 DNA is TGCGCCAGCAGCACTGGCGCGGGGCCAACCTTCTACGAGCAGTACTTC. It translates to CASSTGAGPTFYEQYF.

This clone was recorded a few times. In DNA, the CDR3 is TGTGCCAGCAGCCCGGGACAGACTGAAGCTTTCTTT. Amino acid sequence: CASSPGQTEAFF. This chain connects TRBV7-9 to TRBJ1-1; 7 bases map to TRBD1. The trim removed 5 bases at V and 5 bases at J, leaving 2 bases unmatched. CDR1 is SEHNR, CDR2 FQNEAQ, per germline (reference sequence). The CDR3 covers 12 residues. Drawing the rest from reference TRBV7-9 and TRBJ1-1, the complete variable domain is DTGVSQNPRHKITKRGQNVTFRCDPISEHNRLYWYRQTLGQGPEFLTYFQNEAQLEKSRLLSDRFSAERPKGSFSTLEIQRTEQGDSAMYLCASSPGQTEAFFGQGTRLTVV.

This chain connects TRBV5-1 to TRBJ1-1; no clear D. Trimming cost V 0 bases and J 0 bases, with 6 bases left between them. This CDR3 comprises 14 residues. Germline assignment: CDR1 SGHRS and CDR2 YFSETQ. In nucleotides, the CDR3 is TGCGCCAGCAGCTTGGGACGGGTGAACACTGAAGCTTTCTTT. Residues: CASSLGRVNTEAFF.

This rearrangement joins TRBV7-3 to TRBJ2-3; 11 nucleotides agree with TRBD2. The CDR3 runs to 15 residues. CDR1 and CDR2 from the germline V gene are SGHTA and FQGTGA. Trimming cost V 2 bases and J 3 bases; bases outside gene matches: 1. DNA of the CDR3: TGTGCCAGCAGCTTACTAGCGGGGGGAACAGATACGCAGTATTTT. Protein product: CASSLLAGGTDTQYF.

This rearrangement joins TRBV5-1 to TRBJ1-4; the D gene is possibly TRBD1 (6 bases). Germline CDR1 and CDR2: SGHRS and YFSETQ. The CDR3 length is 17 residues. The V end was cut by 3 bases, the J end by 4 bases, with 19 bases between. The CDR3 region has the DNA TGCGCCAGCAGCTCCACTTCGAGGGGGAGGTTTAATGAAAAACTGTTTTTT. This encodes CASSSTSRGRFNEKLFF.

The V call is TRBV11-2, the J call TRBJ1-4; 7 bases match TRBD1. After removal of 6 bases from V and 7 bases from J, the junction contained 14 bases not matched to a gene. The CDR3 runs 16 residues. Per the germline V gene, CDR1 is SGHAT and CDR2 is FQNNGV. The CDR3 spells CASRPALDRSPEKLFF. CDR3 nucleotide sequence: TGTGCCAGCAGACCAGCTCTGGACAGGAGTCCTGAAAAACTGTTTTTT.

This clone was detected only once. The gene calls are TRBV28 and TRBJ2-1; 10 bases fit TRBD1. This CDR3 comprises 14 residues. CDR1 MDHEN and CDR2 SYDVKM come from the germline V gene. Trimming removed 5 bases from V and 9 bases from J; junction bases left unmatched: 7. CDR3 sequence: CASSLTGGVREQFF. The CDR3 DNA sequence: TGTGCCAGCAGTCTGACAGGGGGCGTACGTGAGCAGTTCTTC. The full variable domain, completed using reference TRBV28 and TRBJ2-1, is DVKVTQSSRYLVKRTGEKVFLECVQDMDHENMFWYRQDPGLGLRLIYFSYDVKMKEKGDIPEGYSVSREKKERFSLILESASTNQTSMYLCASSLTGGVREQFFGPGTRLTVL.

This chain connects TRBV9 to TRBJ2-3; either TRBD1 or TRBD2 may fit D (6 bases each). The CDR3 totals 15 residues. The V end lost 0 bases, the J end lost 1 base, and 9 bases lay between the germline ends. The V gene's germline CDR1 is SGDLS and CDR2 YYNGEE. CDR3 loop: CASSVGGAGTDTQYF. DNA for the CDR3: TGTGCCAGCAGCGTAGGGGGGGCTGGCACAGATACGCAGTATTTT.

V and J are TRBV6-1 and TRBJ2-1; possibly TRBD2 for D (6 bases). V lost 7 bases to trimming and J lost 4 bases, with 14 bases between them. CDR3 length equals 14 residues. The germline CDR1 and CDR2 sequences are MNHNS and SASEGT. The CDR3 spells CASTTRGGYNEQFF. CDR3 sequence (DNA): TGTGCCAGCACTACGCGGGGTGGGTACAATGAGCAGTTCTTC.

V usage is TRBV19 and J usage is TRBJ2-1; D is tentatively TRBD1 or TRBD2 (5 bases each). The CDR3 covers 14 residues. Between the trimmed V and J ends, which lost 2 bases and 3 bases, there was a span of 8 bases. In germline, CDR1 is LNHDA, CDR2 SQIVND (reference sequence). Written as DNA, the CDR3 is TGTGCCAGTAGTATACGGGACGTCTACAATGAGCAGTTCTTC. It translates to CASSIRDVYNEQFF.

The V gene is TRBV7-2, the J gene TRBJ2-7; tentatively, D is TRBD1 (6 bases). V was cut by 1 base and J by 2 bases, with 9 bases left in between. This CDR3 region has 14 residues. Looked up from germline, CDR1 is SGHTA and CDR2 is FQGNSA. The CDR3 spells CASSLGGQTYEQYF. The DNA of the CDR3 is TGTGCCAGCAGCTTAGGGGGACAAACCTACGAGCAGTACTTC.

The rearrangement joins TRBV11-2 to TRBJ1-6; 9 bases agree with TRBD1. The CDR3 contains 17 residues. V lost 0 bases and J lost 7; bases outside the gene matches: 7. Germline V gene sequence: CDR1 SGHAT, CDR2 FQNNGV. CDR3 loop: CASSLDSGQGGNSPLHF. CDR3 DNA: TGTGCCAGCAGCTTAGACTCGGGACAGGGAGGGAATTCACCCCTCCACTTT. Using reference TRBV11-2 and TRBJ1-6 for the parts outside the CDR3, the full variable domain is EAGVAQSPRYKIIEKRQSVAFWCNPISGHATLYWYQQILGQGPKLLIQFQNNGVVDDSQLPKDRFSAERLKGVDSTLKIQPAKLEDSAVYLCASSLDSGQGGNSPLHFGNGTRLTVT.

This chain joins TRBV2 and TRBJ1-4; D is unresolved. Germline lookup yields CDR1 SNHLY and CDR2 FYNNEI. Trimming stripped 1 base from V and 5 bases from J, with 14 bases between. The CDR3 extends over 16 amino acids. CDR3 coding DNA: TGTGCCAGCAGTGAAGAGTGGCCACTTTCGAATGAAAAACTGTTTTTT. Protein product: CASSEEWPLSNEKLFF.

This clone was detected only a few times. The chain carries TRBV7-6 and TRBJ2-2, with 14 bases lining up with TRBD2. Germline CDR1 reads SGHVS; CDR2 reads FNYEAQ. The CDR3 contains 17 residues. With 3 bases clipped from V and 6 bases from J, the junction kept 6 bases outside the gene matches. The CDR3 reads CASSLRTSGGHSGELFF. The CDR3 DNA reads TGTGCCAGCAGCTTGCGGACTAGCGGGGGGCATTCCGGGGAGCTGTTTTTT.

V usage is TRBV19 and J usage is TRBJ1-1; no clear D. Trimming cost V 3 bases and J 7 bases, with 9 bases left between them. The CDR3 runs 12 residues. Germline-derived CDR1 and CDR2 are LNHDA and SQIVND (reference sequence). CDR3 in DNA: TGTGCCAGTAGTATGTTGGGGATTGAAGCTTTCTTT. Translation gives CASSMLGIEAFF.

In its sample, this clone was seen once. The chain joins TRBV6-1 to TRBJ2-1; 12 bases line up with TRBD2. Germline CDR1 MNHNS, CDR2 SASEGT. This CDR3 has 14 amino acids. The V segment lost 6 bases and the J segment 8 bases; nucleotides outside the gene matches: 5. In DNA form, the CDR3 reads TGTGCCAGCAGCCCTAGCGGGAGGGACTATGAGCAGTTCTTC. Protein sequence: CASSPSGRDYEQFF.